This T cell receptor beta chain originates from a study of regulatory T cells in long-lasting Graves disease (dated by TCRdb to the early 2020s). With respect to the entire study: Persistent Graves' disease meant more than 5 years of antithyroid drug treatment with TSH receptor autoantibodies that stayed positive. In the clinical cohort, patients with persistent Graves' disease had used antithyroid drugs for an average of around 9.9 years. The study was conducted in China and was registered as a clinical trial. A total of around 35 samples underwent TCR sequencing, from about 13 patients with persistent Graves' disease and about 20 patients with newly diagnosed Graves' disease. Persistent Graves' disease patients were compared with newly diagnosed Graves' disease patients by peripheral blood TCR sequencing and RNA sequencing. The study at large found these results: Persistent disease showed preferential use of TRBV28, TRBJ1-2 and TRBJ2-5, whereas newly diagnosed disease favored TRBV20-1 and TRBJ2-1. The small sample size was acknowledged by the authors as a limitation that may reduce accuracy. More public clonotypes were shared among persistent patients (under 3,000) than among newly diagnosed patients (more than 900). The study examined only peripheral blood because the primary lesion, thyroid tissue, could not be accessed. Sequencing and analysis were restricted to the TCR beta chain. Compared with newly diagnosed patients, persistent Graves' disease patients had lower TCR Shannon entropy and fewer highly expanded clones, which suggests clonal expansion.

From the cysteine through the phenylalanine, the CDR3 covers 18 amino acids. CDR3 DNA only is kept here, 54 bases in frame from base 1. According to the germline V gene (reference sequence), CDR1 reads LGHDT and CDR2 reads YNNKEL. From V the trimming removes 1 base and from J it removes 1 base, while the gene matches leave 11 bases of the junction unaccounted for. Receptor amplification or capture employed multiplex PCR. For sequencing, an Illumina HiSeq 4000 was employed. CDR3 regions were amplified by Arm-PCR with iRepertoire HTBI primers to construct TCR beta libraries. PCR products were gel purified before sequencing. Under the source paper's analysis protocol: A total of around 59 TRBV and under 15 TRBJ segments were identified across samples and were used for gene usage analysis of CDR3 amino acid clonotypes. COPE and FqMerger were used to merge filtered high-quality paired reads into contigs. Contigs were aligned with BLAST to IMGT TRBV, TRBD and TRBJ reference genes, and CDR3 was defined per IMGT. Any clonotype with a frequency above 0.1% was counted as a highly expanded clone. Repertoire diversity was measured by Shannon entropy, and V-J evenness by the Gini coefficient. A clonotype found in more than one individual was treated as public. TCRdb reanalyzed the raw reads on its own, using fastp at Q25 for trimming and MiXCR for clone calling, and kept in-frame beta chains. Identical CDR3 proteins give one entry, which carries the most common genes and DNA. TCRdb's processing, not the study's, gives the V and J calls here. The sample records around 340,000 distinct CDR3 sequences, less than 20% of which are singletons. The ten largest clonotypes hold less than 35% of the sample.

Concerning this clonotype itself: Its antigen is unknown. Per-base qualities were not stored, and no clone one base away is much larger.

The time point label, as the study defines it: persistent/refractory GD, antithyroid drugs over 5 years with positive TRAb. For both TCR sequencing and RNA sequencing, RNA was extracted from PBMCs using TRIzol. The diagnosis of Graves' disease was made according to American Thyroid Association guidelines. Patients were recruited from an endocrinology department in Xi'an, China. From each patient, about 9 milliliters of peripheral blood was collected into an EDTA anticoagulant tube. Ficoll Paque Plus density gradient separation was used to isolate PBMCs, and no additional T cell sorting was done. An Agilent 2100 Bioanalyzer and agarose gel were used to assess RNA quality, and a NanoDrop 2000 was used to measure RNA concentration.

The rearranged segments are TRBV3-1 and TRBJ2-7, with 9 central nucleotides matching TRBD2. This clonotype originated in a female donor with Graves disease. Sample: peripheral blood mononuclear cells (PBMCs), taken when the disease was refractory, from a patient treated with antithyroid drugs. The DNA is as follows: TGTGCCAGCAGCCAAGGAGTCTCTAGCGGGAAAAATTCCTACGAGCAGTACTTC. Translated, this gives CASSQGVSSGKNSYEQYF.